Listed here are 24 T cell receptor beta chains from one sample, sequenced in a study of T-cell reconstitution after alpha-beta-depleted transplantation in children. Unique molecular identifiers featured in how the TCRbeta library was prepared. TCRdb re-called the PCR reads through MiXCR, storing one row per CDR3 protein. The sample includes fewer than 450,000 distinct CDR3 sequences, 15% to 20% seen only once; the top ten take 35% to 50%. This specimen consisted of PBMCs, mostly from graft donor cells, obtained 360 days after TCRalphabeta/CD19-depleted stem cell transplant. The receptors here all came from a male patient aged 2-10 years who had a stem cell transplant for acute lymphoblastic leukemia, so the T cells may come from the graft donor.

The rearrangement uses TRBV28 and TRBJ1-6; D is unresolved. CDR1 is MDHEN and CDR2 is SYDVKM in the germline V gene. The CDR3 is made up of 11 amino acids. The ends were cut back, 6 bases at V and 13 bases at J, with 10 bases in the middle. The CDR3 DNA is TGTGCCAGCAGGGACCCGCAGCCCCTCCACTTT. Translating it yields CASRDPQPLHF.

This chain links TRBV3-1 with TRBJ1-2, with D unclear. CDR1 is LGHDT and CDR2 is YNNKEL in the germline V gene (reference sequence). There are 12 residues in the CDR3. V was pared by 0 bases and J by 8 bases, with 7 bases between. CDR3 bases: TGTGCCAGCAGCCAAGAGGGTGTAGGCTACACCTTC. Its protein product is CASSQEGVGYTF.

A few counts support this clonotype. This rearrangement joins TRBV15 to TRBJ2-5, with 14 nucleotides matching TRBD2. Germline-derived CDR1 and CDR2 are LNHNV and YYDKDF (reference sequence). Trimming took 4 bases from V and 3 from J; bases not matched to a gene: 7. The CDR3 length is 17 residues. The CDR3 DNA is TGTGCCACCAGCACGGGACTAGCGGGAGCAGGGGAAGAGACCCAGTACTTC. The encoded protein is CATSTGLAGAGEETQYF.

V is TRBV29-1 and J is TRBJ1-2, with 7 bases fitting TRBD1. From germline, CDR1 is SQVTM and CDR2 ANQGSEA. V lost 6 bases, J lost 3 bases, and 4 bases stayed unmatched. The CDR3 is 12 amino acids. In DNA form, the CDR3 reads TGCAGCGTCGGACAGGCGGACTATGGCTACACCTTC. This translates into CSVGQADYGYTF.

This clonotype was counted between two and nine times. The chain is built from TRBV6-5 and TRBJ1-4; a weak D match, TRBD1 (5 bases). CDR1 and CDR2 (germline): MNHEY, SVGAGI. V lost 0 bases and J 5 bases, leaving 7 bases between the germline ends. The CDR3 has 14 amino acids. CDR3 in DNA: TGTGCCAGCAGTTACTCGGACACGAATGAAAAACTGTTTTTT. It yields the protein CASSYSDTNEKLFF.

This chain links TRBV9 with TRBJ2-3; D unresolved. This CDR3 has 17 amino acids. In germline, CDR1 is SGDLS, CDR2 YYNGEE. Trimming took 0 bases from V and 2 from J, leaving 16 bases between them. CDR3 sequence reads: CASSVGIALLPTDTQYF. The CDR3 DNA is TGTGCCAGCAGCGTAGGGATAGCCTTACTACCCACAGATACGCAGTATTTT. The variable domain in full, with the rest retrieved from reference TRBV9 and TRBJ2-3, is DSGVTQTPKHLITATGQRVTLRCSPRSGDLSVYWYQQSLDQGLQFLIQYYNGEERAKGNILERFSAQQFPDLHSELNLSSLELGDSALYFCASSVGIALLPTDTQYFGPGTRLTVL.

A few counts support this clonotype. The chain uses TRBV12-3 or TRBV12-4 and TRBJ2-3; 7 nucleotides align to TRBD2. The CDR3 is 13 residues long. The V gene end was trimmed by 5 bases and the J gene end by 5 bases; junction bases not matched to a gene: 4. In DNA form, the CDR3 reads TGTGCCAGCAGTCCCCCTAGCGGAGATACGCAGTATTTT. Translated, it gives CASSPPSGDTQYF.

This clonotype was found many times. The rearrangement uses TRBV21-1 and TRBJ1-4; whether TRBD1, the table's D call, matches the DNA was not checked. TRBV21-1 has pseudogene status. The CDR3 is 16 amino acids. The CDR3 DNA reads TGTGCCACCAACCCTCCAGGGACAGCCCGTTGGGAAAAACTGTTTTTT. It is translated as CATNPPGTARWEKLFF.

For the CDR3, the DNA is TGTGCCAGCAGCCCCGGGACAGCGCTACTATACAATGAGCAGTTCTTC. Encoded protein: CASSPGTALLYNEQFF. The chain links TRBV13 to TRBJ2-1; TRBD1 matches 7 bases. This CDR3 has 16 residues. Trimming took 5 bases from V and 4 from J; bases not matched to a gene: 11. CDR1 is PRHDT and CDR2 is FYEKMQ in the germline V gene (reference sequence).

This clonotype was observed many times. This chain joins TRBV29-1 and TRBJ2-7; 9 bases are shared with TRBD1. Germline trimming cut 6 bases from V and 6 bases from J; bases unmatched to any gene: 12. The CDR3 has 14 residues. Looked up from germline, CDR1 is SQVTM and CDR2 is ANQGSEA. CDR3 nucleotide sequence: TGCAGCGTCCGAAGCGGACAGGGGCCGACCGAGCAGTACTTC. This gives the protein CSVRSGQGPTEQYF.

CDR3 in DNA: TGTGCCTGGAGTGGACTAGCGGGGTTTCTCAATGAGCAGTTCTTC. This codes for CAWSGLAGFLNEQFF. This chain connects TRBV30 to TRBJ2-1, with 11 bases fitting TRBD2. The germline gives CDR1 GTSNPN, CDR2 SVGIG (reference sequence). V was pared by 1 base and J by 6 bases, with 5 bases of the junction left unmatched. The CDR3 is 15 amino acids. Looking up the rest from reference TRBV30 and TRBJ2-1 gives the full variable domain: SQTIHQWPATLVQPVGSPLSLECTVEGTSNPNLYWYRQAAGRGLQLLFYSVGIGQISSEVPQNLSASRPQDRQFILSSKKLLLSDSGFYLCAWSGLAGFLNEQFFGPGTRLTVL.

This clonotype has a count of ten or more. The V and J genes are TRBV6-5 and TRBJ2-3, with D perhaps TRBD2 (6 bases). The CDR3 has 15 amino acids. CDR1 is MNHEY, CDR2 SVGAGI, per germline. With 5 bases removed from V and 4 bases from J, the gap between germline ends came to 16 bases. This chain's CDR3 is CASSLLGGRADTQYF. The CDR3 nucleotides read TGTGCCAGCAGTCTACTGGGAGGCCGCGCAGATACGCAGTATTTT.

This clonotype was detected only a few times. The chain joins TRBV20-1 to TRBJ2-1; D remains ambiguous. The V end was cut by 1 base, the J end by 3 bases, with 13 bases between. The CDR3 contains 15 residues. The germline V gene has CDR1 DFQATT and CDR2 SNEGSKA (reference sequence). The CDR3 here is CSARAGKDGYNEQFF. The DNA for the CDR3 is TGCAGTGCTAGAGCGGGCAAGGACGGCTACAATGAGCAGTTCTTC.

This clonotype turned up a few times. The chain couples TRBV5-1 to TRBJ2-1, with TRBD2 identical over 8 bases. The CDR3 spans 16 residues. Germline-derived CDR1 and CDR2 are SGHRS and YFSETQ. The V and J ends lost 4 bases and 5 bases, in that order; junction bases with no gene match: 11. The CDR3 bases are TGCGCCAGCAGCCTGACCCGGGCGGGGGGCCACAATGAGCAGTTCTTC. It encodes CASSLTRAGGHNEQFF.

This clonotype was counted between two and nine times. The rearrangement uses TRBV7-8 and TRBJ2-2, with D unclear. The V end was cut by 4 bases, the J end by 9 bases, with 12 bases between. The CDR3 spans 13 residues. CDR1 is SGHVS and CDR2 is FQNEAQ in the germline V gene. The CDR3 sequence is CASSSQRERELFF. The CDR3 DNA reads as TGTGCCAGCAGCTCCCAACGAGAGAGGGAGCTGTTTTTT.

V usage is TRBV28 and J usage is TRBJ2-2; TRBD1 matches at 8 bases. The CDR3 extends over 17 amino acids. V was clipped by 8 bases and J by 1 base; unmatched bases: 12. The germline V gene encodes CDR1 MDHEN and CDR2 SYDVKM. CDR3 nucleotides: TGTGCCAGCTCTCCGGACAGGGACGGTCTGAACACCGGGGAGCTGTTTTTT. Translated, it gives CASSPDRDGLNTGELFF.

J is TRBJ2-4 and V is TRBV6-6; unclear D gene. Trimming took 2 bases from V and 5 from J, leaving 7 bases between them. Germline values: CDR1 MNHNY, CDR2 SVGAGI (reference sequence). This CDR3 region has 13 residues. The CDR3 sequence is CASSYGGENIQYF. In DNA form, the CDR3 reads TGTGCCAGCAGTTACGGTGGTGAAAACATTCAGTACTTC.

This chain links TRBV4-3 with TRBJ2-1; 9 bases fit TRBD1. CDR3 length equals 17 residues. Germline CDR1 is LGHNA and CDR2 is YSLEER. J was trimmed by 4 bases and V by 1 base; bases with no gene match: 8. DNA of the CDR3: TGCGCCAGCAGCCAAGTCTCCGGGACAGGGTTGTACAATGAGCAGTTCTTC. Translation: CASSQVSGTGLYNEQFF.

The chain combines TRBV6-2 or TRBV6-3 with TRBJ2-7; D is ambiguous. V lost 2 bases and J 0 bases, leaving 14 bases between the germline ends. CDR3 length: 16 amino acids. The germline gives CDR1 MNHEY, CDR2 SVGEGT. The CDR3 loop is CASSYVGPSGSYEQYF. For the CDR3, the DNA is TGTGCCAGCAGTTACGTTGGACCCAGTGGCTCCTACGAGCAGTACTTC.

Many counts were recorded for this clonotype. Mismatch with germline at one junction end may stem from a read error. The V gene is TRBV15, the J gene TRBJ2-1; no clear D. This CDR3 region has 15 residues. Germline CDR1 LNHNV, CDR2 YYDKDF (reference sequence). The CDR3 DNA reads TGTGCCACCAGCGTAGAGTTGTGGGCCTACCATGAGCAGTTCTTC. It encodes CATSVELWAYHEQFF.

A few counts support this clonotype. The genes are TRBV28 and TRBJ2-4; 8 bases line up with TRBD1. The CDR3 is 10 residues long. Germline values: CDR1 MDHEN, CDR2 SYDVKM. CDR3 nucleotide sequence: TGTGGGACAGGGAAAAACATTCAGTACTTC. Encoded protein: CGTGKNIQYF.

This sequence joins TRBV2 and TRBJ2-5; 10 positions agree with TRBD2. Per the germline V gene, CDR1 is SNHLY and CDR2 is FYNNEI. V shed 4 bases and J 3 bases; nucleotides not matched to a gene: 5. The CDR3 has 15 residues. The DNA of the CDR3 is TGTGCCAGCAGTGCACAAGGACTAGCGGAAGAGACCCAGTACTTC. Amino acids: CASSAQGLAEETQYF.

In this sample, this clonotype turned up many times. The V gene is TRBV4-1, the J gene TRBJ2-7; 7 positions match TRBD1. Germline V CDR1 and CDR2: MGHRA, YSYEKL. The CDR3 has 14 residues. V was pared by 4 bases and J by 4 bases, with 7 bases of the junction left unmatched. The CDR3 nucleotides are TGCGCCAGCAGCCGGGGGACAGCCTCATACGAGCAGTACTTC. Amino acid sequence: CASSRGTASYEQYF.

V is TRBV4-3 and J is TRBJ2-2; the D gene is possibly TRBD2 (5 bases). From germline, CDR1 is LGHNA and CDR2 YSLEER. This CDR3 has 14 residues. Trimming left V 0 bases short and J 8 bases short, with 10 bases between. The CDR3 DNA reads as TGCGCCAGCAGCCAAGATATGGGAGATGGGGAGCTGTTTTTT. This gives the protein CASSQDMGDGELFF.